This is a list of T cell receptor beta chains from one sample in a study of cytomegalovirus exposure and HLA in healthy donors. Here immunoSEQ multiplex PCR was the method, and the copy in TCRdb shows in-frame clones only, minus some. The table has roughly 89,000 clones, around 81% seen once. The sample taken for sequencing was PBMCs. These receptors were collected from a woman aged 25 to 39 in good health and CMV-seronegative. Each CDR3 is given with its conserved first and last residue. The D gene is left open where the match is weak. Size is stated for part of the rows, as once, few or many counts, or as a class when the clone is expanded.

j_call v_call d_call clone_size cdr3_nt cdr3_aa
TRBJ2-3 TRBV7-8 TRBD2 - TGTGCCAGCAGCTCCCCCCCATCTACTAGCGGGAGGACAAAGGCTAGCACAGATACGCAGTATTTT CASSSPPSTSGRTKASTDTQYF
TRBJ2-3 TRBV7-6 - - TGTGCCAGCAGCTACGGCGGTAGCACAGATACGCAGTATTTT CASSYGGSTDTQYF
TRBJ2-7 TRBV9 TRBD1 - TGTGCCAGCAGCGCCGGGACAGGGGGTTCTTACGAGCAGTACTTC CASSAGTGGSYEQYF
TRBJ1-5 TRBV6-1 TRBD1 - TGTGCCACCAAAGGGGGACAGGGTAAGGCTCAGCCCCAGCATTTT CATKGGQGKAQPQHF
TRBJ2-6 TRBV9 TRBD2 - TGTGCCAGCAGCCTCGGACTAGTGTCCCACTCTGGGGCCAACGTCCTGACTTTC CASSLGLVSHSGANVLTF
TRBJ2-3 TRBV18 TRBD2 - TGTGCCAGCTCACCACCGGGAGGGTACGCAGATACGCAGTATTTT CASSPPGGYADTQYF
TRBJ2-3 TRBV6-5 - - TGTGCCAGCAGCGGAAGGGGGTTAGGAACAGATACGCAGTATTTT CASSGRGLGTDTQYF
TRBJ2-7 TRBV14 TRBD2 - TGTGCCAGCAGCCCCCCGGGACTAGCGGTCTACGAGCAGTACTTC CASSPPGLAVYEQYF
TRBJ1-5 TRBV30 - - TGTGCCTCCTCGTCTGGCAGGGGATCTCGAAGCAATCAGCCCCAGCATTTT CASSSGRGSRSNQPQHF
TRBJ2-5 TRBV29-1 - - TGCAGCGTTGAAGATACCGGGAGTCAAGAGACCCAGTACTTC CSVEDTGSQETQYF
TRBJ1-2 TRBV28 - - TGTGCCAGCAGTGCGCCGAGACTCCCAGGGAACTATGGCTACACCTTC CASSAPRLPGNYGYTF
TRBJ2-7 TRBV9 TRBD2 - TGTGCCAGCAGCGTAGCCGGGACTAGCGACTACGAGCAGTACTTC CASSVAGTSDYEQYF
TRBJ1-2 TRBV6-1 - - TGTGCCAGCAGACCGAACAGGTACTATGGCTACACCTTC CASRPNRYYGYTF
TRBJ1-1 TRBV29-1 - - TGCAGCGTTGGCTTCCAGGATGAAGCTTTCTTT CSVGFQDEAFF
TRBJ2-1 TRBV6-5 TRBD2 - TGTGCCACCTCACTAGCGACAGTGGGAAATGAGCAGTTCTTC CATSLATVGNEQFF
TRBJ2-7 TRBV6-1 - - TGTGCCACGTGGCGGACAGCCATCTACGAGCAGTACTTC CATWRTAIYEQYF
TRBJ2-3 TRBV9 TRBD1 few TGTGCCAGCAGCCCGTCGGACAGGGGACGGGGAGATACGCAGTATTTT CASSPSDRGRGDTQYF
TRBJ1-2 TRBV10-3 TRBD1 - TGTGCCATCAGTGACCCCGGGACAGGAGGAAACTATGGCTACACCTTC CAISDPGTGGNYGYTF
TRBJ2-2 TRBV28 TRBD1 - TGTGCCAGCGCCCGGGACAGACGGCGATCCGGGGAGCTGTTTTTT CASARDRRRSGELFF
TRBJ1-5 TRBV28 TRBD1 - TGTGCCAGCAGTTGGGGGGACAGTCAGCCCCAGCATTTT CASSWGDSQPQHF
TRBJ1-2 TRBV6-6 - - TGTGCCAGCACGGACTACTATGGCTACACCTTC CASTDYYGYTF
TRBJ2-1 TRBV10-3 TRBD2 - TGTGCCATCAGTCAGCGGGAGGCCGGTAATGAGCAGTTCTTC CAISQREAGNEQFF
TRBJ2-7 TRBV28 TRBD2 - TGTGCCAGCAGCCTGGGAGGGTCCTACGAGCAGTACTTC CASSLGGSYEQYF
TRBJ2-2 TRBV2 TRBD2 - TGTGCCAGCAGTGAAGGGGGACTAGCGGGAGGCCTTTTTGCCGGGGAGCTGTTTTTT CASSEGGLAGGLFAGELFF
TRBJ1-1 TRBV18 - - TGTGCCAGCTCACCACTGGGGACAACGAACACTGAAGCTTTCTTT CASSPLGTTNTEAFF
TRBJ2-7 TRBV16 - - TGTGCCAGCAGCTCTCAGGAGGCTAGCTTTAGCGAGCAGTACTTC CASSSQEASFSEQYF
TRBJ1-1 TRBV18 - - TGTGCCAGCTCACGGGACAAGAACACTGAAGCTTTCTTT CASSRDKNTEAFF
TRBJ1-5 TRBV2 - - TGTGCCAGCAGTGGGGGAGAAGGTCCCTGTAGCAATCAGCCCCAGCATTTT CASSGGEGPCSNQPQHF
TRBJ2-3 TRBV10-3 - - TGTGCCATCAGCGTAGCGGCTAGCACAGATACGCAGTATTTT CAISVAASTDTQYF
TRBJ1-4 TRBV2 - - TGTGCCAGCTCGGAGGACTATGAAAAACTGTTTTTT CASSEDYEKLFF
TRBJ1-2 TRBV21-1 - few TGTGCCAGCAGCAAAGCCCTACGCTATGGCTACACCTTC CASSKALRYGYTF
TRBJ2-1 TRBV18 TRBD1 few TGTGCCAGCTCACCAGGGCAGGGGGAGATCGGGGAGCAGTTCTTC CASSPGQGEIGEQFF
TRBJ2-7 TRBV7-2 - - TGTGCCAGCAGCCTTAATAGACGGGGGTACGAGCAGTACTTC CASSLNRRGYEQYF
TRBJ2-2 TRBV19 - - TGTGCCAGTAGTATATATCAGACAAACACCGGGGAGCTGTTTTTT CASSIYQTNTGELFF
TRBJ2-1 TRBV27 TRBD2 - TGTGCCAGCAGTCAAGGGACTAGCGGGAGGCGATACAATGAGCAGTTCTTC CASSQGTSGRRYNEQFF
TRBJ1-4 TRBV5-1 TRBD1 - TGCGCCAGCAGCTCACAAGAACAGGGGGCTAATGAAAAACTGTTTTTT CASSSQEQGANEKLFF
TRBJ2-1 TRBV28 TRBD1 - TGTGCCAGCAGTTTATTCGCGATATCAGGGGGCCGTTACAATGAGCAGTTCTTC CASSLFAISGGRYNEQFF
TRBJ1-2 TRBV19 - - TGTGCCAGTAGTATAGAACAGGCCTATGGCTACACCTTC CASSIEQAYGYTF
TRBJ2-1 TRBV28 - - TGTGCCAGCAGTTACTCGTCGGGAGCGGGCTACAATGAGCAGTTCTTC CASSYSSGAGYNEQFF
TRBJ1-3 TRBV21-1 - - TGTGCCAGCAGCAAATCCCTTACTTCAGACAGCCTCTTCTCTGGAAACACCATATATTTT CASSKSLTSDSLFSGNTIYF
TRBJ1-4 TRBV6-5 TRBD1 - TGTGCCAGCAAAAACGACAGGGCCAATGAAAAACTGTTTTTT CASKNDRANEKLFF
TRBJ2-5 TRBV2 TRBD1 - TGTGCCAGCAGTGATAGAGGACAGGGGGAAGAGACCCAGTACTTC CASSDRGQGEETQYF
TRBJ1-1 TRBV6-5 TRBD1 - TGTGCCAGCAGTTACAGGGGGCTCACTGAAGCTTTCTTT CASSYRGLTEAFF
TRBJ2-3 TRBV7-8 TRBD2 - TGTGCCAGCAGCCCGCCGGGGGGGCTCAGCACAGATACGCAGTATTTT CASSPPGGLSTDTQYF
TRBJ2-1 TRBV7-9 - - TGTGCCAGCCAATGGGGCATCTATGAGCAGTTCTTC CASQWGIYEQFF
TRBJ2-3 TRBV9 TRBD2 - TGTGCCAGCAGCGCTATAGCGGGAGTGGGCACAGATACGCAGTATTTT CASSAIAGVGTDTQYF
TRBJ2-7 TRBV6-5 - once TGTGCCAGCAGTTATAGACTTTCCGACTACGAGCAGTACTTC CASSYRLSDYEQYF
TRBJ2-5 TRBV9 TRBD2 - TGTGCCAGCAGCGTAGGGACTAGCGGGAGCAGGGAGACCCAGTACTTC CASSVGTSGSRETQYF
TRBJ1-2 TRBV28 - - TGTGCCAGCAGTTTTGGGGCCAGGCGGCTTAACTATGGCTACACCTTC CASSFGARRLNYGYTF
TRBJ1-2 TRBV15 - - TGTGCCACCAGCAGAAGCACGGGGGGTTCAGGCTATGGCTACACCTTC CATSRSTGGSGYGYTF
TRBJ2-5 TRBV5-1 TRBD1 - TGCGCCAGCAGCCCGGGGACAGGGAGGGGAGAGACCCAGTACTTC CASSPGTGRGETQYF
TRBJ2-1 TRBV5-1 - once TGCGCCAGCAGCCCCGGCGGAGCGGGCGTCTACAATGAGCAGTTCTTC CASSPGGAGVYNEQFF
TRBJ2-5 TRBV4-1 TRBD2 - TGCGCCAGCAGCCAATTCCCACCTAGCGGGCTTCAAGAGACCCAGTACTTC CASSQFPPSGLQETQYF
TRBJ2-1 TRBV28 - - TGTGCCAGCACCCGTCCCGGGACTTCCTATGAGCAGTTCTTC CASTRPGTSYEQFF
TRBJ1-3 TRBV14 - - TGTGCCAGCAGCCAAGTACGACTGGCCTCTCCTGGAAACACCATATATTTT CASSQVRLASPGNTIYF
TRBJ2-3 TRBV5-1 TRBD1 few TGCGCCAGCAGCTTAGGACAGGGGACGAGCACAGATACGCAGTATTTT CASSLGQGTSTDTQYF
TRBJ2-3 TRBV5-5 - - TGTGCCAGCAGCTTGGACCTAAATACGCAGTATTTT CASSLDLNTQYF
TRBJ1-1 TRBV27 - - TGTGCCAGCAGTGCACGACCTGACACCCTGAACACTGAAGCTTTCTTT CASSARPDTLNTEAFF